A selection of T cell receptor beta chains follows, all from one sample in a study of monozygotic twins with inflammatory bowel disease. Each CDR3 protein gets one entry in TCRdb, which reprocessed the 5' RACE reads and gives no DNA. The sample table includes about 110,000 distinct CDR3 sequences. The specimen sequenced was blood. The receptors shown here come from a human donor with ulcerative colitis or Crohn's disease, or a healthy co-twin of an affected twin (not recorded which). Each CDR3 is given with its conserved first and last residue. The order of the fields is J gene, V gene, CDR3 protein.

j_gene: TRBJ2-2
v_gene: TRBV30
CDR3aa: CAWRRGSNTGELFF

j_gene: TRBJ1-6
v_gene: TRBV5-1
CDR3aa: CASSLRGGARNSPLHF

j_gene: TRBJ2-3
v_gene: TRBV7-8
CDR3aa: CASSLRHTYTDTQYF

j_gene: TRBJ1-2
v_gene: TRBV12-3/TRBV12-4
CDR3aa: CASSFRLRVPRGYGYTF

j_gene: TRBJ2-4
v_gene: TRBV24-1
CDR3aa: CATSAPNRGKDIQYF

j_gene: TRBJ1-5
v_gene: TRBV6-1
CDR3aa: CASRRSGPWAGNQPQHF

j_gene: TRBJ2-7
v_gene: TRBV2
CDR3aa: CASSEIIGAYEQYF

j_gene: TRBJ1-2
v_gene: TRBV10-3
CDR3aa: CAIGGQGYGYTF

j_gene: TRBJ2-2
v_gene: TRBV7-2
CDR3aa: CASSLSSGGTGELFF

j_gene: TRBJ2-1
v_gene: TRBV11-2
CDR3aa: CASSRYHEQFF

j_gene: TRBJ2-3
v_gene: TRBV19
CDR3aa: CASSISRGKADTQYF

j_gene: TRBJ1-1
v_gene: TRBV7-9
CDR3aa: CASIHGGRATEAFF

j_gene: TRBJ2-1
v_gene: TRBV2
CDR3aa: CASRVDRENEQFF

j_gene: TRBJ2-4
v_gene: TRBV11-2
CDR3aa: CASSPSVSQNIQYF

j_gene: TRBJ1-2
v_gene: TRBV29-1
CDR3aa: CGAAGQGGYTF

j_gene: TRBJ2-3
v_gene: TRBV5-4
CDR3aa: CASSLAPHFNGDTQYF

j_gene: TRBJ1-2
v_gene: TRBV19
CDR3aa: CASRWDGNYGYTF

j_gene: TRBJ2-3
v_gene: TRBV27
CDR3aa: CASSFFPTSGKITDTQYF

j_gene: TRBJ2-7
v_gene: TRBV5-5
CDR3aa: CASSWLGGPYEQYF

j_gene: TRBJ2-3
v_gene: TRBV10-3
CDR3aa: CAIIERQRTDTQYF

j_gene: TRBJ1-6
v_gene: TRBV15
CDR3aa: CATSTDINSPLHF

j_gene: TRBJ2-5
v_gene: TRBV6-5
CDR3aa: CASSYGRLKETQYF

j_gene: TRBJ1-1
v_gene: TRBV6-6
CDR3aa: CASRGTAVNTEAFF

j_gene: TRBJ2-7
v_gene: TRBV20-1
CDR3aa: CSARQAGDDEQYF

j_gene: TRBJ2-1
v_gene: TRBV20-1
CDR3aa: CSAAGDSYNEQFF

j_gene: TRBJ1-2
v_gene: TRBV20-1
CDR3aa: CSAQAFRGHGYGYTF

j_gene: TRBJ2-7
v_gene: TRBV7-9
CDR3aa: CASSTAGTYEQYF

j_gene: TRBJ1-4
v_gene: TRBV4-1
CDR3aa: CASSEDSALREKLFF

j_gene: TRBJ2-5
v_gene: TRBV27
CDR3aa: CASSLRSGVQETQYF

j_gene: TRBJ1-2
v_gene: TRBV4-2
CDR3aa: CASSPRQGGYGYTF

j_gene: TRBJ2-4
v_gene: TRBV15
CDR3aa: CATSRGARGAKNIQYF

j_gene: TRBJ2-7
v_gene: TRBV20-1
CDR3aa: CSARPGNTLGEQYF

j_gene: TRBJ1-1
v_gene: TRBV6-2/TRBV6-3
CDR3aa: CAIRTGRDTEAFF

j_gene: TRBJ2-3
v_gene: TRBV20-1
CDR3aa: CSARDRQDSTDTQYF

j_gene: TRBJ1-2
v_gene: TRBV6-1
CDR3aa: CASSGRNYGYTF

j_gene: TRBJ2-5
v_gene: TRBV29-1
CDR3aa: CSVDPTAIQETQYF

j_gene: TRBJ2-7
v_gene: TRBV4-2
CDR3aa: CASSQAGAENEQYF

j_gene: TRBJ2-3
v_gene: TRBV12-3/TRBV12-4
CDR3aa: CASSLVRDTLTDTQYF

j_gene: TRBJ1-6
v_gene: TRBV12-3/TRBV12-4
CDR3aa: CASSSTTQDSYNSPLHF

j_gene: TRBJ2-5
v_gene: TRBV5-1
CDR3aa: CASSLGDREQETQYF

j_gene: TRBJ2-2
v_gene: TRBV7-3
CDR3aa: CASSPLSAGELFF

j_gene: TRBJ2-1
v_gene: TRBV7-2
CDR3aa: CASSLDGTGNNNEQFF